The 19 T cell receptor beta chains below were found in one sample sequenced in a study of regulatory T cells in long-lasting Graves disease. Through Arm-PCR of CDR3 regions and iRepertoire HTBI primers, TCR beta libraries were built. TCRdb reprocessed the multiplex PCR reads with MiXCR, giving one entry per CDR3 protein. This table has 620,000 or so distinct CDR3 sequences, roughly 15% appearing once. Documented time point: newly diagnosed GD, antithyroid drugs for less than 3 months. Researchers made the TCR library from RNA that was extracted from PBMCs. Another study also made use of these data, one on T cells in Graves' hyperthyroidism and ophthalmopathy.

The sequences come from peripheral blood mononuclear cells (PBMCs), collected at new diagnosis, from a patient treated with antithyroid drugs. The receptors were gathered from a woman aged 25 to 39 with Graves disease.

This clonotype was observed at least ten times. The rearrangement links TRBV5-1 to TRBJ1-5, with TRBD1 matching over 8 bases. This CDR3 has 16 amino acids. Germline values: CDR1 SGHRS, CDR2 YFSETQ. With 0 bases clipped from V and 10 bases from J, the junction kept 12 bases outside the gene matches. The CDR3 coding sequence is TGCGCCAGCAGCTTGGCGTCCCGACAGGGGTATTCACCCCAGCATTTT. As protein: CASSLASRQGYSPQHF.

The sample holds many counts of this clonotype. V and J are TRBV6-5 and TRBJ1-1, with D unclear. The CDR3 runs 13 residues. The V end was cut by 3 bases, the J end by 0 bases, with 5 bases between. Germline V gene sequence: CDR1 MNHEY, CDR2 SVGAGI. CDR3 nucleotides: TGTGCCAGCAGTTATAAGGTGAACACTGAAGCTTTCTTT. Amino acids: CASSYKVNTEAFF.

This clonotype was seen at least ten times. This chain connects TRBV7-2 to TRBJ2-3; D is undetermined. Trimming shortened V by 1 base and J by 6 bases, and 8 bases separated the two germline ends. From germline, CDR1 is SGHTA and CDR2 FQGNSA. The CDR3 runs to 13 residues. The CDR3 reads CASSLGVGDTQYF. The DNA for the CDR3 is TGTGCCAGCAGCTTAGGGGTGGGGGATACGCAGTATTTT.

This clonotype showed up just a few times. V and J are TRBV30 and TRBJ2-5; tentatively, D is TRBD2 (6 bases). This CDR3 contains 13 residues. Germline V gene sequence: CDR1 GTSNPN, CDR2 SVGIG (reference sequence). V lost 5 bases and J 5 bases, leaving 15 bases between the germline ends. CDR3 sequence: CAWARGRRETQYF. The CDR3 DNA reads TGTGCCTGGGCCCGAGGGAGGCGGGAGACCCAGTACTTC. The complete variable domain, with remaining parts taken from reference TRBV30 and TRBJ2-5, reads SQTIHQWPATLVQPVGSPLSLECTVEGTSNPNLYWYRQAAGRGLQLLFYSVGIGQISSEVPQNLSASRPQDRQFILSSKKLLLSDSGFYLCAWARGRRETQYFGPGTRLLVL.

This chain connects TRBV2 to TRBJ1-4; no clear D gene. The germline gives CDR1 SNHLY, CDR2 FYNNEI. The CDR3 contains 15 residues. Trimming removed 4 bases from V and 5 bases from J, with 14 bases in between. The CDR3 here is CASSVVRNSNEKLFF. In nucleotides, the CDR3 is TGTGCCAGCAGTGTTGTACGAAATTCCAATGAAAAACTGTTTTTT.

This clonotype was detected only a few times. V usage is TRBV19 and J usage is TRBJ1-6; the D gene is possibly TRBD1 (5 bases). Germline V lookup: CDR1 LNHDA, CDR2 SQIVND (reference sequence). This CDR3 contains 15 residues. The V gene lost 5 bases and the J gene lost 8 bases, with 16 bases spanning the gap. The chain's CDR3 is CASSSAVLGDSPLHF. Written as DNA, the CDR3 is TGTGCCAGTAGTTCAGCGGTCCTAGGGGATTCACCCCTCCACTTT.

In its sample, this clonotype was seen many times. V usage is TRBV20-1 and J usage is TRBJ2-7; 8 bases are shared with TRBD2. The CDR3 spans 16 residues. J lost 0 bases, V lost 3 bases, and 10 bases had no gene match. Germline assignment: CDR1 DFQATT and CDR2 SNEGSKA (reference sequence). The DNA for the CDR3 is TGCAGTGCTAGTGGATGGGGGCGGGAGGCCTCCTACGAGCAGTACTTC. Its translation is CSASGWGREASYEQYF.

This clonotype came up a few times. The rearrangement links TRBV9 to TRBJ2-1; D remains unclear. V gave up 0 bases and J gave up 5 bases, with 9 bases separating them. Germline V gene sequence: CDR1 SGDLS, CDR2 YYNGEE. The CDR3 sequence is 14 residues long. The CDR3 region is CASSVAAGDNEQFF. CDR3 in DNA: TGTGCCAGCAGCGTAGCTGCCGGAGACAATGAGCAGTTCTTC.

This clonotype occurred a few times. The genes are TRBV4-1 and TRBJ2-5, with 7 positions matching TRBD1. Losses at the gene ends were 2 bases for V and 5 bases for J; bases not matched to a gene: 14. Germline CDR1 MGHRA, CDR2 YSYEKL. The CDR3 is 17 residues long. The CDR3 spells CASSQPRQGRSRETQYF. CDR3 DNA sequence: TGCGCCAGCAGCCAACCGAGACAGGGCCGAAGTCGGGAGACCCAGTACTTC.

As concerns this clonotype: This could be a read error, since a much larger clone is one nucleotide away. The J gene is TRBJ1-4, the V gene TRBV15; TRBD1 might be the D (6 bases). Germline assignment: CDR1 LNHNV and CDR2 YYDKDF (reference sequence). The CDR3 is 16 amino acids. The CDR3 DNA reads as TGTGCCATCAGCCAAAGGAGGACAGCAACTAATGAAAAACTGTTTTTT. This gives the protein CAISQRRTATNEKLFF.

The chain has TRBV7-8 and TRBJ2-5; maybe TRBD1 (5 bases). Trimming took off 4 bases at V and 3 bases at J, with 12 bases between the two ends. Germline V CDR1 and CDR2: SGHVS, FQNEAQ. This CDR3 spans 14 amino acids. Written as DNA, the CDR3 is TGTGCCAGCAGCTCCATCAGGGCTGAAGAGACCCAGTACTTC. Its translation is CASSSIRAEETQYF.

This clonotype was seen repeatedly, ten times or more. The V call is TRBV28, the J call TRBJ1-5; D is perhaps TRBD1 (5 bases). The V gene's germline CDR1 is MDHEN and CDR2 SYDVKM. The length of the CDR3 is 15 residues. The V gene lost 1 base and the J gene lost 5 bases, with 12 bases spanning the gap. The DNA for the CDR3 is TGTGCCAGCAGTTTATTGACAGCGGTCCATCAGCCCCAGCATTTT. Translating gives CASSLLTAVHQPQHF.

This clonotype was seen ten or more times. The chain joins TRBV5-1 to TRBJ2-1; TRBD2 agrees at 12 bases. The CDR3 sequence is 15 residues long. V was clipped by 0 bases and J by 9 bases; unmatched bases: 4. Germline V gives CDR1 SGHRS, CDR2 YFSETQ. CDR3 nucleotide sequence: TGCGCCAGCAGCTTGGTCGCGACTAGCGGGAGTGAGCAGTTCTTC. It encodes CASSLVATSGSEQFF.

This clonotype has a count of ten or more. J is TRBJ1-5 and V is TRBV28; D remains unclear. Trimming took 5 bases from V and 5 from J, leaving 16 bases between them. This CDR3 has 15 amino acids. Germline CDR1 and CDR2: MDHEN and SYDVKM. In nucleotides, the CDR3 is TGTGCCAGCAGTGACCCTCTACAGCTACATCAGCCCCAGCATTTT. This gives the protein CASSDPLQLHQPQHF.

The CDR3 sequence is CASSGQGANEKLFF. For the CDR3, the DNA is TGTGCCAGCTCCGGGCAGGGGGCTAATGAAAAACTGTTTTTT. This chain links TRBV18 with TRBJ1-4, with 7 bases identical to TRBD1. The CDR3 loop spans 14 amino acids. Germline loops: CDR1 KGHSH, CDR2 LQKENI. V was clipped by 6 bases and J by 3 bases; unmatched bases: 4.

This clonotype was observed many times. The rearrangement links TRBV28 to TRBJ1-1; TRBD1 might be the D (6 bases). CDR1 MDHEN and CDR2 SYDVKM come from the germline V gene. There are 14 residues in the CDR3. V was clipped by 6 bases and J by 6 bases, with 17 bases between them. In nucleotides, the CDR3 is TGTGCCAGCAGCAAATACCTAGGGGGACCTGAAGCTTTCTTT. Its protein product is CASSKYLGGPEAFF.

This chain connects TRBV7-2 to TRBJ1-2, with TRBD1 matching 7 bases. Germline CDR1 SGHTA, CDR2 FQGNSA. J gave up 6 bases and V 2 bases, and 9 bases lay outside the gene matches. The CDR3 runs 15 residues. As DNA, the CDR3 is TGTGCCAGCAGCTTAAGGGGGGAGGGGGCTCATGGCTACACCTTC. This translates into CASSLRGEGAHGYTF.

This clonotype was detected many times. The chain joins TRBV11-1 to TRBJ1-5; D ambiguous. CDR1 and CDR2 from the germline V gene are SGHAT and FQDESV (reference sequence). CDR3 length: 15 amino acids. The V end lost 1 base, the J end lost 3 bases, and 10 bases lay between the germline ends. The CDR3 DNA reads TGTGCCAGCAGCTTAGAATCAGGCTTCAATCAGCCCCAGCATTTT. This gives the protein CASSLESGFNQPQHF.

This clonotype has a count of ten or more. The V and J genes are TRBV12-3 or TRBV12-4 and TRBJ2-3, with TRBD1 matching over 9 bases. J lost 5 bases, V lost 3 bases, and 3 bases had no gene match. The CDR3 runs to 14 residues. The CDR3 coding sequence is TGTGCCAGCAGTTTGGACAGGGGTGGAGATACGCAGTATTTT. Translated, it gives CASSLDRGGDTQYF.